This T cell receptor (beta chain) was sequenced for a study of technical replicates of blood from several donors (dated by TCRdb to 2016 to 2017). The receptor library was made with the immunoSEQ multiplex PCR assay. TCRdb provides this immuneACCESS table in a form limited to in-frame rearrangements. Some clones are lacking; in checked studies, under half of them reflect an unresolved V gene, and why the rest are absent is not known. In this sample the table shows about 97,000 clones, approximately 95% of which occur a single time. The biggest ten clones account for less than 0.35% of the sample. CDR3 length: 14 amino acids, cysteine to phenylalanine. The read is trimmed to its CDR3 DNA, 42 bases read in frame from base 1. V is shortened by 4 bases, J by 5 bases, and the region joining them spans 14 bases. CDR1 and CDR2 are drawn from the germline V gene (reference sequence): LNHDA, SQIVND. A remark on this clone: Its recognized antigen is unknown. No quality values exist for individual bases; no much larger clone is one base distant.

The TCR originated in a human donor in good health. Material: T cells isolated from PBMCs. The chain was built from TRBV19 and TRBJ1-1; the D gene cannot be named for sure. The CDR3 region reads CASSKTQRDTEAFF. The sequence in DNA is TGTGCCAGTAGTAAGACCCAGAGGGATACTGAAGCTTTCTTT.